The 29 T cell receptor beta chains listed next were all sequenced from one sample in a study of blood T cell repertoires in COVID-19. Using immunoSEQ multiplex PCR, the repertoire was profiled, and TCRdb retains in-frame clones only, with some absent. The sample has tens of thousands of clones, 75% to 90% seen once; the top ten hold about 15%. The sample comprised peripheral blood. The source of these receptors is a man between 45 and 60 years old with active or convalescent COVID-19.

This rearrangement joins TRBV7-9 to TRBJ1-3, with TRBD1 matching 9 bases. In germline, CDR1 is SEHNR, CDR2 FQNEAQ (reference sequence). The V and J ends lost 6 bases and 0 bases, in that order; junction bases with no gene match: 12. The CDR3 spans 18 residues. The CDR3 DNA reads as TGTGCCAGCAGTTCACCGGGACAGGGTTTGGGCTCTGGAAACACCATATATTTT. It specifies CASSSPGQGLGSGNTIYF.

This clone appeared a few times. V and J are TRBV28 and TRBJ1-2, with D unclear. The CDR3 is 11 residues long. Trimming removed 4 bases from V and 8 bases from J, with 8 bases in between. From germline, CDR1 is MDHEN and CDR2 SYDVKM. Here the CDR3 reads CASSSRGGYTF. In DNA form, the CDR3 reads TGTGCCAGCAGTTCCAGAGGGGGCTACACCTTC.

V usage is TRBV5-6 and J usage is TRBJ1-1, with 7 positions matching TRBD1. The CDR3 sequence is 15 residues long. Trimming took 1 base from V and 0 from J; bases not matched to a gene: 3. Germline V gives CDR1 SGHDT, CDR2 YYEEEE. The CDR3 nucleotides read TGTGCCAGCAGCTTGAACAGGGGTCTGAACACTGAAGCTTTCTTT. Residues: CASSLNRGLNTEAFF.

The rearrangement joins TRBV9 to TRBJ1-1; D is undetermined. CDR3 length: 17 amino acids. Trimming removed 4 bases from V and 0 bases from J, with 19 bases in between. Per the germline V gene, CDR1 is SGDLS and CDR2 is YYNGEE. The CDR3 DNA follows: TGTGCCAGCAGCCCCAGAGGTGGCCTGACGATGAACACTGAAGCTTTCTTT. As protein: CASSPRGGLTMNTEAFF.

This rearrangement joins TRBV5-6 to TRBJ2-2; 11 positions agree with TRBD1. The CDR3 spans 16 residues. Germline CDR1 is SGHDT and CDR2 is YYEEEE. Losses at the gene ends were 4 bases for V and 4 bases for J; bases not matched to a gene: 6. The CDR3 is CASSGWGQGGTGELFF. The CDR3 DNA is TGTGCCAGCAGCGGATGGGGACAGGGGGGCACCGGGGAGCTGTTTTTT.

J is TRBJ2-1 and V is TRBV18, with D possibly being TRBD2 (6 bases). Between the trimmed V and J ends, which lost 4 bases and 0 bases, there was a span of 7 bases. CDR3 length: 14 residues. Germline lookup yields CDR1 KGHSH and CDR2 LQKENI. CDR3 protein: CASSRLGSYNEQFF. As DNA, the CDR3 is TGTGCCAGCTCACGACTAGGCTCCTACAATGAGCAGTTCTTC.

The chain recombines TRBV13 with TRBJ1-5; 7 bases align to TRBD1. The CDR3 consists of 16 residues. The V gene end was trimmed by 5 bases and the J gene end by 1 base; junction bases not matched to a gene: 8. CDR1 is PRHDT and CDR2 is FYEKMQ in the germline V gene (reference sequence). Here the CDR3 reads CASSATWDSSNQPQHF. DNA for the CDR3: TGTGCCAGCAGCGCTACTTGGGACAGCAGCAATCAGCCCCAGCATTTT.

J is TRBJ1-1 and V is TRBV18; TRBD1 matches at 7 bases. CDR3 length equals 15 residues. Trimming took 0 bases from V and 2 from J; bases not matched to a gene: 3. The V gene's germline CDR1 is KGHSH and CDR2 LQKENI. The CDR3 DNA is TGTGCCAGCTCACCACCGAGGGGGCTTAACACTGAAGCTTTCTTT. Its translation: CASSPPRGLNTEAFF.

The genes are TRBV9 and TRBJ2-2; 9 nucleotides agree with TRBD1. The junction had 8 bases not matched to a gene; V was cut back by 3 bases and J by 5 bases. CDR3 size: 16 residues. Germline CDR1 SGDLS, CDR2 YYNGEE. The CDR3 sequence is CASSARGTGLTGELFF. The CDR3 nucleotides are TGTGCCAGCAGCGCCCGGGGGACAGGGTTAACCGGGGAGCTGTTTTTT.

V usage is TRBV27 and J usage is TRBJ1-5; unclear D gene. There are 14 residues in the CDR3. CDR1 and CDR2 (germline): MNHEY, SMNVEV (reference sequence). The V end lost 5 bases, the J end lost 0 bases, and 8 bases lay between the germline ends. CDR3 in amino acids: CASSGLSSNQPQHF. The CDR3 DNA sequence: TGTGCCAGCAGTGGGCTATCTAGCAATCAGCCCCAGCATTTT.

The chain is built from TRBV6-5 and TRBJ2-7; D is perhaps TRBD2 (5 bases). Trimming removed 2 bases from V and 5 bases from J, with 10 bases in between. The CDR3 is made up of 13 amino acids. Looked up from germline, CDR1 is MNHEY and CDR2 is SVGAGI. The CDR3 DNA is TGTGCCAGCAGTTACGCGAACGGGAACGAGCAGTACTTC. Protein product: CASSYANGNEQYF.

The CDR3 DNA reads TGCAGCGTTTCCCAAAGCGGTGAAAAACTGTTTTTT. Protein sequence: CSVSQSGEKLFF. This chain connects TRBV29-1 to TRBJ1-4; D is unresolved. With 5 bases removed from V and 7 bases from J, the gap between germline ends came to 11 bases. This CDR3 region has 12 residues. CDR1 is SQVTM and CDR2 is ANQGSEA in the germline V gene. Using reference TRBV29-1 and TRBJ1-4 for the parts outside the CDR3, the full variable domain is SAVISQKPSRDICQRGTSLTIQCQVDSQVTMMFWYRQQPGQSLTLIATANQGSEATYESGFVIDKFPISRPNLTFSTLTVSNMSPEDSSIYLCSVSQSGEKLFFGSGTQLSVL.

The count of this clone is one. The genes are TRBV7-2 and TRBJ2-3; TRBD2 agrees at 10 bases. This CDR3 contains 17 residues. The germline gives CDR1 SGHTA, CDR2 FQGNSA. Trimming cost V 1 base and J 6 bases; bases outside gene matches: 10. CDR3 sequence: CASSLVRSGGARDTQYF. The DNA for the CDR3 is TGTGCCAGCAGCTTAGTTCGGAGCGGGGGGGCTCGGGATACGCAGTATTTT. Drawing the rest from reference TRBV7-2 and TRBJ2-3, the complete variable domain is GAGVSQSPSNKVTEKGKDVELRCDPISGHTALYWYRQSLGQGLEFLIYFQGNSAPDKSGLPSDRFSAERTGGSVSTLTIQRTQQEDSAVYLCASSLVRSGGARDTQYFGPGTRLTVL.

This clone has a single count. The chain employs TRBV19 and TRBJ1-2, with D unclear. V was shortened by 2 bases and J by 8 bases, with 18 bases between the two germline ends. The CDR3 totals 15 residues. Germline assignment: CDR1 LNHDA and CDR2 SQIVND (reference sequence). Here the CDR3 reads CASSISQRLESGYTF. Written as DNA, the CDR3 is TGTGCCAGTAGTATATCCCAGCGACTAGAGTCGGGCTACACCTTC.

Here the CDR3 reads CASSEAVLGTYEQYF. CDR3 in DNA: TGTGCCAGCAGTGAAGCCGTACTTGGGACATACGAGCAGTACTTC. This chain links TRBV6-1 with TRBJ2-7, with D perhaps TRBD1 (6 bases). Trimming removed 0 bases at V and 4 bases at J, with 13 bases between. CDR1 and CDR2 from the germline V gene are MNHNS and SASEGT. The CDR3 loop spans 15 amino acids.

The rearrangement uses TRBV6-6 and TRBJ2-3, with TRBD2 matching over 8 bases. The trim removed 5 bases at V and 4 bases at J, leaving 5 bases unmatched. Per the germline V gene, CDR1 is MNHNY and CDR2 is SVGAGI (reference sequence). The CDR3 loop spans 14 amino acids. The CDR3 loop reads CASSPGLASDTQYF. In DNA, the CDR3 is TGTGCCAGCAGTCCCGGACTAGCATCAGATACGCAGTATTTT.

V is TRBV5-1 and J is TRBJ1-2; D might be TRBD1 (5 bases). This CDR3 contains 13 residues. CDR1 and CDR2 (germline): SGHRS, YFSETQ. V lost 1 base to trimming and J lost 7 bases, with 11 bases between them. CDR3 nucleotide sequence: TGCGCCAGCAGCTTGAACACAGGCGCTGGCTACACCTTC. Amino acid sequence: CASSLNTGAGYTF.

The rearrangement joins TRBV14 to TRBJ1-5; no definite D call. CDR3 length: 14 residues. The V end lost 4 bases, the J end lost 6 bases, and 13 bases lay between the germline ends. The germline V gene encodes CDR1 SGHDN and CDR2 FVKESK. The CDR3 coding sequence is TGTGCCAGCAGCCCGTCGGGGATTCCTCAGCCCCAGCATTTT. Protein: CASSPSGIPQPQHF.

DNA of the CDR3: TGTGCCAGCAGCTTAGGGACAGGGTGGGCAGATACGCAGTATTTT. Its translation: CASSLGTGWADTQYF. The chain is built from TRBV7-6 and TRBJ2-3; 8 nucleotides align to TRBD1. The ends lost 1 base at V and 4 bases at J; junction bases unmatched: 4. The germline V gene has CDR1 SGHVS and CDR2 FNYEAQ. CDR3 length: 15 residues.

This chain uses TRBV9 with TRBJ1-2; the D gene is possibly TRBD1 (5 bases). V shed 0 bases and J shed 6 bases, with 18 bases lying between them. CDR3 length equals 16 residues. Germline V lookup: CDR1 SGDLS, CDR2 YYNGEE. DNA of the CDR3: TGTGCCAGCAGCGTAGGAGCAGGGAGGGTGCTGCATGGCTACACCTTC. Encoded protein: CASSVGAGRVLHGYTF.

CDR3 residues: CASSTTENYGYTF. As DNA, the CDR3 is TGTGCCAGCAGCACGACAGAAAACTATGGCTACACCTTC. The V call is TRBV6-5, the J call TRBJ1-2; tentative D call: TRBD1 (5 bases). From germline, CDR1 is MNHEY and CDR2 SVGAGI. The CDR3 consists of 13 residues. The germline V and J ends were trimmed by 6 bases and 2 bases, with 10 bases remaining between them.

This chain connects TRBV7-9 to TRBJ1-3, with TRBD1 identical over 9 bases. This CDR3 is 14 amino acids long. Germline V CDR1 and CDR2: SEHNR, FQNEAQ (reference sequence). V lost 7 bases, J lost 5 bases, and 6 bases stayed unmatched. DNA for the CDR3: TGTGCCAGCATGGGGACAGGGAGGCGAAACACCATATATTTT. Its translation: CASMGTGRRNTIYF.

The chain employs TRBV6-1 and TRBJ2-5, with D hard to call. CDR3 length: 13 amino acids. Germline V CDR1 and CDR2: MNHNS, SASEGT. V gave up 2 bases and J gave up 0 bases, with 4 bases separating them. The CDR3 loop is CASSELYQETQYF. The CDR3 coding sequence is TGTGCCAGCAGTGAACTGTACCAAGAGACCCAGTACTTC.

The chain is built from TRBV3-1 (or the pseudogene TRBV3-2) and TRBJ1-1; D may be TRBD1 (5 bases). Per the germline V gene, CDR1 is LGHDT and CDR2 is YNNKEL (reference sequence). This CDR3 comprises 15 residues. The V end lost 2 bases, the J end lost 0 bases, and 10 bases lay between the germline ends. CDR3 loop: CASSQSRGMNTEAFF. In nucleotides, the CDR3 is TGTGCCAGCAGCCAATCTAGGGGTATGAACACTGAAGCTTTCTTT.

This chain joins TRBV10-1 and TRBJ2-7, with 10 bases aligning to TRBD2. CDR1 and CDR2 from the germline V gene are WNHNN and SYGVQD (reference sequence). V lost 3 bases and J lost 1; bases outside the gene matches: 3. The CDR3 has 15 amino acids. DNA of the CDR3: TGCGCCAGCAGTGATATTAGCGGGGGGTCCTACGAGCAGTACTTC. Its translation: CASSDISGGSYEQYF.

The chain links TRBV3-1 (or the pseudogene TRBV3-2) to TRBJ1-5; D is unclear. V dropped 0 bases and J dropped 2 bases, with 11 bases sitting between them. Germline V gene sequence: CDR1 LGHDT, CDR2 YNNKEL (reference sequence). This CDR3 region has 16 residues. The CDR3 reads CASSQEGGLGNQPQHF. In nucleotides, the CDR3 is TGTGCCAGCAGCCAAGAAGGAGGTTTGGGCAATCAGCCCCAGCATTTT.

The rearrangement links TRBV7-8 to TRBJ1-2; 7 bases agree with TRBD1. The CDR3 covers 13 residues. V shed 4 bases and J 7 bases; nucleotides not matched to a gene: 6. Germline values: CDR1 SGHVS, CDR2 FQNEAQ. The CDR3 DNA reads TGTGCCAGCAGCTCAGAAAGACAGGGTGGCTACACCTTC. Encoded protein: CASSSERQGGYTF.

This clone is a singleton in its sample. The chain carries TRBV11-2 and TRBJ2-5, with 9 bases that match TRBD1. Germline CDR1 and CDR2: SGHAT and FQNNGV. The CDR3 sequence is 16 residues long. J lost 5 bases, V lost 2 bases, and 9 bases had no gene match. CDR3 bases: TGTGCCAGCAGCTTATCACTAACAGGGGGCCTCGAGACCCAGTACTTC. Amino acid sequence: CASSLSLTGGLETQYF.

The chain is built from TRBV28 and TRBJ1-1, with TRBD1 matching over 8 bases. From germline, CDR1 is MDHEN and CDR2 SYDVKM. After removal of 6 bases from V and 10 bases from J, the junction contained 7 bases not matched to a gene. This CDR3 spans 12 amino acids. DNA for the CDR3: TGTGCCAGCAGGGCCGTACAGGGGGGAGCTTTCTTT. As protein: CASRAVQGGAFF.